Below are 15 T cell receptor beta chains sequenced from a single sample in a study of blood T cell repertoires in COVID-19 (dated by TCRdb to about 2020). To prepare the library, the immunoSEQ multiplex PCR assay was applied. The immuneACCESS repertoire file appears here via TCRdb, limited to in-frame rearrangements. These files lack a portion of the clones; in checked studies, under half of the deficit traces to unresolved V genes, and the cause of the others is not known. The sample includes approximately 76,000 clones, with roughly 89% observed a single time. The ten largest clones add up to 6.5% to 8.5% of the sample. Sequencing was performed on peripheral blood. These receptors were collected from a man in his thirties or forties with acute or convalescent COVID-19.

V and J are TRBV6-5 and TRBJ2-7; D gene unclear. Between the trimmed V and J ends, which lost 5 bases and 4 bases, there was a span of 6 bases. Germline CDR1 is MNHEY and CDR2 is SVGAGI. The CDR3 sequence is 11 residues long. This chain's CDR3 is CASSNGYEQYF. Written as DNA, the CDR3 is TGTGCCAGCAGTAACGGGTACGAGCAGTACTTC.

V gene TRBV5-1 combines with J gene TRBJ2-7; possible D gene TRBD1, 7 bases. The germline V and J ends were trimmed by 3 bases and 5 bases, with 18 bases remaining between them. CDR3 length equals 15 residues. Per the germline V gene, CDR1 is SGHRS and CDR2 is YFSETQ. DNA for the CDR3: TGCGCCAGCAGCTCCAAGACAGGGACTCGAGACGAGCAGTACTTC. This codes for CASSSKTGTRDEQYF. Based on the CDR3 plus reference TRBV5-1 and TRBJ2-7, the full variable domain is KAGVTQTPRYLIKTRGQQVTLSCSPISGHRSVSWYQQTPGQGLQFLFEYFSETQRNKGNFPGRFSGRQFSNSRSEMNVSTLELGDSALYLCASSSKTGTRDEQYFGPGTRLTVT.

CDR3 loop: CASSQADGLGWNEQFF. CDR3 sequence (DNA): TGTGCCAGCAGCCAAGCGGATGGACTAGGTTGGAATGAGCAGTTCTTC. V gene TRBV3-1 (or the pseudogene TRBV3-2) combines with J gene TRBJ2-1, with 7 bases matching TRBD2. With 1 base clipped from V and 7 bases from J, the junction kept 10 bases outside the gene matches. The V gene's germline CDR1 is LGHDT and CDR2 YNNKEL (reference sequence). The CDR3 covers 16 residues.

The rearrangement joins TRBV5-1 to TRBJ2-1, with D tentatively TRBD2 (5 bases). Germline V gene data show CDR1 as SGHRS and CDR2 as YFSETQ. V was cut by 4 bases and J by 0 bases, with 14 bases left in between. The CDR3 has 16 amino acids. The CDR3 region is CASSVRSGFSYNEQFF. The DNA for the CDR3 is TGCGCCAGCAGCGTACGGAGCGGTTTCTCCTACAATGAGCAGTTCTTC.

The CDR3 loop is CASSVREGLTDTQYF. The CDR3 DNA reads as TGTGCCAGCAGCGTAAGGGAGGGTCTCACAGATACGCAGTATTTT. The chain recombines TRBV9 with TRBJ2-3; 7 nucleotides agree with TRBD2. V was pared by 1 base and J by 2 bases, with 4 bases of the junction left unmatched. The CDR3 runs 15 residues. Looked up from germline, CDR1 is SGDLS and CDR2 is YYNGEE. Supplemented by reference TRBV9 and TRBJ2-3, the full variable domain reads DSGVTQTPKHLITATGQRVTLRCSPRSGDLSVYWYQQSLDQGLQFLIQYYNGEERAKGNILERFSAQQFPDLHSELNLSSLELGDSALYFCASSVREGLTDTQYFGPGTRLTVL.

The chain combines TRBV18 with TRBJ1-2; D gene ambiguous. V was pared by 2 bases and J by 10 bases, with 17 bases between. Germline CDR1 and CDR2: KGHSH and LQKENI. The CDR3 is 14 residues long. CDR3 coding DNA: TGTGCCAGCTCACCAGCGTTGGGCGCAGCTGACTACACCTTC. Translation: CASSPALGAADYTF. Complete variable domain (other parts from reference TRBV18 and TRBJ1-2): NAGVMQNPRHLVRRRGQEARLRCSPMKGHSHVYWYRQLPEEGLKFMVYLQKENIIDESGMPKERFSAEFPKEGPSILRIQQVVRGDSAAYFCASSPALGAADYTFGSGTRLTVV.

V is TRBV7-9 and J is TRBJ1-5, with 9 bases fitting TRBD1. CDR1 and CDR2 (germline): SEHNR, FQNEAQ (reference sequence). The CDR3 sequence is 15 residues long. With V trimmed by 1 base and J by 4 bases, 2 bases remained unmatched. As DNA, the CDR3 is TGTGCCAGCAGCTTAGAAGGGACAGGGAATCAGCCCCAGCATTTT. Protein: CASSLEGTGNQPQHF.

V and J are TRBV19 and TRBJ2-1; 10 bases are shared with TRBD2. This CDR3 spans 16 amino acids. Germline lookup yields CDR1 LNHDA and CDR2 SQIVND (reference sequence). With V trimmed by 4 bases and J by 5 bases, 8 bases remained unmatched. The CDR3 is CASSTSGTSEHNEQFF. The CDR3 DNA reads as TGTGCCAGTAGTACGTCCGGGACTAGCGAGCACAATGAGCAGTTCTTC.

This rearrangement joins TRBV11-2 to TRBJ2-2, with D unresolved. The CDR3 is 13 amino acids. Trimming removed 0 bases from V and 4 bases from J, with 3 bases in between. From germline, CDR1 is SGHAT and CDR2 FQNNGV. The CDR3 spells CASSLDSTGELFF. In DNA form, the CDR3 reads TGTGCCAGCAGCTTAGACAGCACCGGGGAGCTGTTTTTT.

CDR3 residues: CASSLNAQFSYEQYF. CDR3 nucleotides: TGCGCCAGCAGCCTGAACGCACAGTTCTCCTACGAGCAGTACTTC. The chain carries TRBV5-1 and TRBJ2-7; the D is unclear. Trimming stripped 4 bases from V and 0 bases from J, with 14 bases between. The CDR3 sequence is 15 residues long. Germline-derived CDR1 and CDR2 are SGHRS and YFSETQ.

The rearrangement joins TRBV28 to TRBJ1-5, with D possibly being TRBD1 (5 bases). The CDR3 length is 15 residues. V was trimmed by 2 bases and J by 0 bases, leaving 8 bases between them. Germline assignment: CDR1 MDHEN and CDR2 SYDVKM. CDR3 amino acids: CASSLLRGSNQPQHF. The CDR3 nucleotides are TGTGCCAGCAGTTTACTTAGGGGTAGCAATCAGCCCCAGCATTTT.

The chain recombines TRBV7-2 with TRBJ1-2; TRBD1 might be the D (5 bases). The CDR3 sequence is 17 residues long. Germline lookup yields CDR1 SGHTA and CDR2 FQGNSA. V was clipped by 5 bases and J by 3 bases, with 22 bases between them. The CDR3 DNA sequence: TGTGCCAGCAGCGCTCGGACAAGTTCGGAGGGGTACTATGGCTACACCTTC. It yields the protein CASSARTSSEGYYGYTF.

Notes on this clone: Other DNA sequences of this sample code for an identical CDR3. CDR3 sequence: CASSLGGGQETQYF. The CDR3 nucleotides are TGTGCCAGCAGCTTAGGGGGCGGTCAAGAGACCCAGTACTTC. This rearrangement joins TRBV7-9 to TRBJ2-5; a possible D gene is TRBD1 (5 bases). The CDR3 loop spans 14 amino acids. V dropped 1 base and J dropped 2 bases, with 8 bases sitting between them. Germline V CDR1 and CDR2: SEHNR, FQNEAQ (reference sequence). Drawing the rest from reference TRBV7-9 and TRBJ2-5, the complete variable domain is DTGVSQNPRHKITKRGQNVTFRCDPISEHNRLYWYRQTLGQGPEFLTYFQNEAQLEKSRLLSDRFSAERPKGSFSTLEIQRTEQGDSAMYLCASSLGGGQETQYFGPGTRLLVL.

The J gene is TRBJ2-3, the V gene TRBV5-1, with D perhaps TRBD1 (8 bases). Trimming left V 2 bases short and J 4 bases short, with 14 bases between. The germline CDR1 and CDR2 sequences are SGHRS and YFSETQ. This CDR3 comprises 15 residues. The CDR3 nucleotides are TGCGCCAGCAGCTTACGACAGGGGAGGGCAGATACGCAGTATTTT. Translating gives CASSLRQGRADTQYF.

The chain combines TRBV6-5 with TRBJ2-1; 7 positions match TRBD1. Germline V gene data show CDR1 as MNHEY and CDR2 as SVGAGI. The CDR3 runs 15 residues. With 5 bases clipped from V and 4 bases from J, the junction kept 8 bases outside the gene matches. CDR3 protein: CASSPRGQKYNEQFF. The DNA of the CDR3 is TGTGCCAGCAGTCCCCGGGGACAGAAATACAATGAGCAGTTCTTC.